These T cell receptor beta chains were read from a single sample in a study of OX40 agonist ivuxolimab in advanced cancers. Generated by immunoSEQ multiplex PCR, the TCRdb table keeps only in-frame clones and is missing some. This table has tens of thousands of clones, more than 75% appearing once. The source material was CD4+ or CD8+ T cells sorted from blood, sampled in a trial of the OX40 agonist ivuxolimab. The receptors stem from an adult with an advanced solid tumor such as melanoma, head and neck, liver or kidney cancer. The conserved cysteine and the conserved F or W are not part of the CDR3 here. A D gene is named only where the DNA matches it firmly. Clone size is not always given. Where it is, it says once, few, many or a class for expanded clones.

v_gene	len	abundance	j_gene	d_gene	CDR3aa
TRBV30	9	NA	TRBJ2-2	NA	AWKTEGELF
TRBV7-8	14	NA	TRBJ1-1	NA	ASRARGPIGNTEAF
TRBV5-1	13	NA	TRBJ2-3	TRBD2	ASSLSSGARDTQY
TRBV5-6	12	once	TRBJ1-2	NA	ASSELALFYGYT
TRBV19	12	few	TRBJ1-5	TRBD1	ASSGQGGNQPQH
TRBV2	15	NA	TRBJ2-3	TRBD1	ASSTAFGQGATDTQY
TRBV7-9	12	NA	TRBJ2-1	NA	ASSLAFSGNEQF
TRBV7-2	13	NA	NA	TRBD1	ASSLTGTAAYEQY
TRBV30	13	NA	TRBJ2-2	TRBD2	AWTPGGRGTGELF
TRBV7-9	12	NA	TRBJ1-1	NA	ASSPPTGNTEAF
TRBV12-5	14	NA	TRBJ2-3	NA	ASGLVFRSGTDTQY
TRBV19	12	NA	TRBJ1-5	TRBD1	ASTPTGPGQPQH
TRBV5-8	11	NA	TRBJ2-3	NA	ASSPWEADTQY
TRBV7-3	12	NA	TRBJ2-7	TRBD1	ASSQGQGINEQY
TRBV18	13	NA	TRBJ1-5	NA	ASSPSRGDNQPQH
TRBV6-1	12	NA	TRBJ2-5	NA	ASRPGQNKETQY
TRBV30	14	NA	TRBJ1-3	TRBD1	AWSARRDRAGNTIY
TRBV6-1	11	NA	TRBJ1-3	NA	ASSEVGFAGGH
TRBV6-1	13	NA	TRBJ2-3	NA	ASTSGAASTDTQY
TRBV7-9	12	NA	TRBJ1-3	TRBD1	ASSTGQATNTIY
TRBV6-1	13	NA	TRBJ2-3	NA	ASSGGRGYTDTQY
TRBV5-4	13	once	TRBJ2-7	TRBD2	ASSLAASGEYEQY
TRBV11-2	9	NA	TRBJ1-1	NA	ASSSGGLAF
TRBV6-1	11	few	TRBJ1-2	NA	ASSEQGTYGYT
TRBV7-2	11	NA	TRBJ1-1	NA	ASSSGPYTEAF
TRBV30	13	NA	TRBJ2-7	NA	AWRGVGAGNYEQY
TRBV7-8	14	NA	TRBJ2-5	NA	ASSLARDGRQETQY
TRBV6-5	13	few	TRBJ2-7	TRBD1	ASSYREGAPYEQY
TRBV2	12	NA	TRBJ2-3	NA	ASSPRTGTDTQY
TRBV19	10	few	TRBJ2-3	NA	ASRAGKDTQY
TRBV21-1	13	NA	TRBJ2-7	NA	ATPPNRRASYEQY
TRBV7-2	12	NA	TRBJ2-7	NA	ASSLVWQGGEQY
TRBV5-1	15	NA	TRBJ2-6	TRBD1	ASSSQGQGSGANVLT
TRBV15	20	NA	TRBJ2-7	NA	ATSTRSGPSGPEGPSSYEQY
TRBV7-9	12	NA	TRBJ2-3	NA	ASSEGSSEDTQY
TRBV4-1	14	NA	TRBJ2-1	TRBD2	ASSLSSGGIYNEQF
TRBV5-1	11	NA	TRBJ1-1	NA	ASSPGTSTEAF
TRBV6-1	13	NA	TRBJ2-5	TRBD2	ASRQAGTSGETQY
TRBV2	13	NA	TRBJ2-3	NA	ASSGVSGHSGTQY
TRBV19	12	NA	TRBJ1-2	NA	ASSRRDSDYGYT
TRBV5-1	13	NA	TRBJ2-1	TRBD2	ASSGVLAGDGEQF
TRBV6-6	13	NA	TRBJ2-5	TRBD1	ASSFRTGPGETQY
TRBV6-1	11	NA	TRBJ2-1	NA	ASRTGGGDEQF
TRBV6-5	12	NA	TRBJ2-3	NA	ASSNGDLTDTQY
TRBV5-4	13	NA	TRBJ2-3	TRBD2	ASSLVGLASDTQY
TRBV4-1	17	NA	TRBJ2-4	TRBD2	ASSQEGSLGLAAKNIQY
TRBV12-5	13	NA	TRBJ2-5	NA	ASGTGQGGEETQY
TRBV11-2	12	NA	TRBJ2-7	NA	ASSFFGPTYEQY
TRBV28	13	NA	TRBJ2-7	TRBD2	ASSGGSGASYEQY
TRBV5-4	11	few	TRBJ2-7	TRBD1	ASSLQGAREQY
TRBV6-1	12	NA	TRBJ2-7	NA	ASSTPGRGSEQY